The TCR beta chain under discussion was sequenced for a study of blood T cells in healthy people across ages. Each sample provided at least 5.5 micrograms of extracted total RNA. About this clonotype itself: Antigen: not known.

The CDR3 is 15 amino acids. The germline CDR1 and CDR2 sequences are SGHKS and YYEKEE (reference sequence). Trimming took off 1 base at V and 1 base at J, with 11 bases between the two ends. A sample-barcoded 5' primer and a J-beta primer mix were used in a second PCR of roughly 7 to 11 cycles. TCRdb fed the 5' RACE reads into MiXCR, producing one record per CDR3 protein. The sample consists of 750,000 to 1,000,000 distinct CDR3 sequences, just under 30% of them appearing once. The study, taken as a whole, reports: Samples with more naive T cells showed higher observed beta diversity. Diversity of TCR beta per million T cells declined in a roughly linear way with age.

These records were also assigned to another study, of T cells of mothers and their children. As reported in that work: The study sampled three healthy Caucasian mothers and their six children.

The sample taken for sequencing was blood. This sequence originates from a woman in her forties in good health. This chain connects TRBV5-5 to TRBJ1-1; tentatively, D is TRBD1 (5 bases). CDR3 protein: CASSLYPGTNTEAFF. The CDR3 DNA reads TGTGCCAGCAGCTTGTACCCGGGGACGAACACTGAAGCTTTCTTT.